Given below is one T cell receptor beta chain in context. Its antigen is unknown. The source of the sample is a study of T cells in tuberculosis. Study at large: In South Africa, adults with active tuberculosis were compared with IGRA-negative and latently infected IGRA-positive adolescents.

Produced via immunoSEQ multiplex PCR; TCRdb's table is partial and in-frame only. The sample holds 7,500 to 8,500 clones, 85% to 95% seen once. General observations from the study: Active tuberculosis alpha repertoires lay closer to GMM-specific TCRs than controls'. Classification accuracy was 75% to 90% (AUROC 0.90) with the GMM-specific repertoire.

The material sequenced was PBMCs. This sequence originates from an adult with tuberculosis.

The CDR3 sequence is CASSRDFQETQYF. CDR3 nucleotide sequence: TGTGCCAGCAGCCGGGACTTCCAAGAGACCCAGTACTTC. The chain couples TRBV7-7 to TRBJ2-5, with D possibly matching TRBD2 (6 bases). The germline gives CDR1 SSHAT, CDR2 FNYEAQ (reference sequence). Trimming removed 5 bases from V and 1 base from J, with 8 bases in between. The CDR3 has 13 amino acids.